This TCR beta chain was sequenced during a study of shared clonotypes between healthy human individuals. Assay execution took place at the deep level. TCRdb keeps only in-frame clones here, not all; method: immunoSEQ multiplex PCR. The sample contains some 1,100,000 clones, 70% to 80% of which appear only once. The TCR sequence derives from a man younger than 35 in good health. Some clones in this sample may be carry-over from other donors' samples. The specimen sequenced was memory CD4+ T cells from PBMCs. Indicated subset: CD45RA-negative fraction.

CDR3 amino acids: CSVAGPVSITGELFF. In DNA form, the CDR3 reads TGCAGCGTTGCAGGGCCGGTGTCGATTACCGGGGAGCTGTTTTTT. The J gene is TRBJ2-2, the V gene TRBV29-1; tentatively, D is TRBD1 (5 bases). Per the germline V gene, CDR1 is SQVTM and CDR2 is ANQGSEA. V lost 4 bases and J lost 5, with 17 bases in between. CDR3 length equals 15 residues.